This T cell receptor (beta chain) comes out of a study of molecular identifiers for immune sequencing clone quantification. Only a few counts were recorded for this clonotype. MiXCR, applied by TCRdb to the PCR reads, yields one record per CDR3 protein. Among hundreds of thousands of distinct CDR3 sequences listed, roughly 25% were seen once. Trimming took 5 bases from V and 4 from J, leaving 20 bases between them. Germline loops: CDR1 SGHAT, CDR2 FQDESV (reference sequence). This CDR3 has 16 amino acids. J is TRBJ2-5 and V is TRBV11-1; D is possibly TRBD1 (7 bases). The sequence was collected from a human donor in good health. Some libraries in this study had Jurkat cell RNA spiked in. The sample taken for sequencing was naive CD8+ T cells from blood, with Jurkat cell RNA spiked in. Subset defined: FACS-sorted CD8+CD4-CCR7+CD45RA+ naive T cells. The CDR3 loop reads CASSPGGTADRETQYF. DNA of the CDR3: TGTGCCAGCAGCCCAGGAGGGACAGCGGATAGAGAGACCCAGTACTTC.